This T cell receptor beta chain was identified during a study of OX40 agonist ivuxolimab in advanced cancers. Study-wide findings and caveats: Among the nonresponders, some also had low normalized T-cell clonal expansion. Among the lowest peripheral clonal expansion occurred in 0.1-3.0 mg/kg partial responders.

Of note for this clone: The antigen is not known.

After removal of 4 bases from V and 10 bases from J, the junction contained 8 bases not matched to a gene. This CDR3 has 14 amino acids. From germline, CDR1 is MDHEN and CDR2 SYDVKM. Data came from immunoSEQ multiplex PCR; TCRdb stores just in-frame clones and leaves some out. The sample yields almost 90,000 clones, approximately 91% seen once. Prior autoimmune disease or systemic immunosuppression barred patients. This receptor was identified in an adult with an advanced solid tumor such as melanoma, head and neck, liver or kidney cancer. The starting material was CD4+ or CD8+ T cells sorted from blood, obtained in a trial of the OX40 agonist ivuxolimab. The chain carries TRBV28 and TRBJ2-1, with 9 bases that match TRBD2. CDR3 DNA: TGTGCCAGCAGTTGGGTTAGCGGGAGTAACGAGCAGTTCTTC. This sequence encodes CASSWVSGSNEQFF.